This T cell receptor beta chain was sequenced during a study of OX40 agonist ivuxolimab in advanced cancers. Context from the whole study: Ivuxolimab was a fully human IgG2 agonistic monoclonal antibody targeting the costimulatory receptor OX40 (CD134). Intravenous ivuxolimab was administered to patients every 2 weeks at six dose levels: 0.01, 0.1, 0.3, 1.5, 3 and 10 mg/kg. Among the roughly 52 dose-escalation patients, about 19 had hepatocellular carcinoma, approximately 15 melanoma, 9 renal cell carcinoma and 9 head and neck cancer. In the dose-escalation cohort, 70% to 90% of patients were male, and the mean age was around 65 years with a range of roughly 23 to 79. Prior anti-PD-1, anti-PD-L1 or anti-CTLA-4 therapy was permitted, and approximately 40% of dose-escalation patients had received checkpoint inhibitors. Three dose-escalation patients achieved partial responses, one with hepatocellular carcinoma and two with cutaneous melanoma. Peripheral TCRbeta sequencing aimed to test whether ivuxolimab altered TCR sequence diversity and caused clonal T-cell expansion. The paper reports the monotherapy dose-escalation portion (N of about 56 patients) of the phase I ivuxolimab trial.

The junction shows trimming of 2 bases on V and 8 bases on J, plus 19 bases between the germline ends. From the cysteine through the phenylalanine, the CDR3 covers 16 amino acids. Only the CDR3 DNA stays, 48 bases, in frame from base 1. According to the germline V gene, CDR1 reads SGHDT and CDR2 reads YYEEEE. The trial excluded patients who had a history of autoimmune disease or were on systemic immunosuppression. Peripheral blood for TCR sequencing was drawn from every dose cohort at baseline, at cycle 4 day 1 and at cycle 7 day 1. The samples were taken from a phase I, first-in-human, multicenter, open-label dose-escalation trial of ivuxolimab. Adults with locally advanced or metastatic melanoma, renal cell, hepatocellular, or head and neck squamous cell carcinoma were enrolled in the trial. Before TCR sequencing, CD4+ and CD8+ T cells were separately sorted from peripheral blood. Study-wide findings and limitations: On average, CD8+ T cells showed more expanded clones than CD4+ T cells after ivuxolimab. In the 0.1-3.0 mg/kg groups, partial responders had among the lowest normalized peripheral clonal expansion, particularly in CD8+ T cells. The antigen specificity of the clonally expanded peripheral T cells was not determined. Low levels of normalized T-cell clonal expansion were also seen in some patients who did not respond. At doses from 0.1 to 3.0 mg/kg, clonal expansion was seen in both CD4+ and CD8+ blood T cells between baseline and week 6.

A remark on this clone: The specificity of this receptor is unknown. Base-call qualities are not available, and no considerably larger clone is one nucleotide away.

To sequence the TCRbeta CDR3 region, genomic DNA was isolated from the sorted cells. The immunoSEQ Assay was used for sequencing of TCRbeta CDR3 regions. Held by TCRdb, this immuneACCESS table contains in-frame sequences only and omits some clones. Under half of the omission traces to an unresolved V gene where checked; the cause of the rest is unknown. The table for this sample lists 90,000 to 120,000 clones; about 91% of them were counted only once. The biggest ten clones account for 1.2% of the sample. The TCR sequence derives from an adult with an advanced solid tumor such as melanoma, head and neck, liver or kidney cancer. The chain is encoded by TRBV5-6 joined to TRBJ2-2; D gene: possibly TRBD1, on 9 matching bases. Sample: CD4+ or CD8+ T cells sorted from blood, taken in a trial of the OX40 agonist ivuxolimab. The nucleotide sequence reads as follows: TGTGCCAGCAGCTTCCCGGGACAGGGACTAGTGGGGGAGCTGTTTTTT. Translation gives CASSFPGQGLVGELFF.